Shown below are 20 T cell receptor beta chains from a single sample sequenced in a study of T cells expressing NK-cell markers. TCRdb reanalyzed the 5' RACE reads and collapses them to one entry per CDR3 protein, without DNA. This sample's table has 150,000 or so distinct CDR3 sequences. Sequencing was carried out using blood T cells: a sorted CD56 or NKG2C T cell subset, CD4+ or CD8+ T cells, or bulk PBMC T cells (not recorded which). The receptors here all came from a woman aged 50 to 65 in good health.

V and J are TRBV19 and TRBJ2-7; lacking DNA, the TRBD2 call made by TCRdb goes unchecked. The CDR3 contains 14 residues. Germline-derived CDR1 and CDR2 are LNHDA and SQIVND (reference sequence). The CDR3 loop is CASSHTSGSYEQYF. The full variable domain, completed using reference TRBV19 and TRBJ2-7, is DGGITQSPKYLFRKEGQNVTLSCEQNLNHDAMYWYRQDPGQGLRLIYYSQIVNDFQKGDIAEGYSVSREKKESFPLTVTSAQKNPTAFYLCASSHTSGSYEQYFGPGTRLTVT.

CDR3 residues: CASSLGLWDSPLHF. V and J are TRBV11-2 and TRBJ1-6. The CDR3 extends over 14 amino acids. Per germline, CDR1 SGHAT and CDR2 FQNNGV.

The chain uses TRBV7-9 and TRBJ2-3; the TCRdb call, TRBD2, lacks DNA for checking. In germline, CDR1 is SEHNR, CDR2 FQNEAQ (reference sequence). The CDR3 covers 13 residues. The CDR3 region is CASTEAGPDTQYF.

The J gene is TRBJ2-1, the V gene TRBV19. There are 17 residues in the CDR3. Germline V CDR1 and CDR2: LNHDA, SQIVND (reference sequence). This chain's CDR3 is CASSIGRRRVSYNEQFF.

This chain links TRBV2 with TRBJ1-1. Germline V CDR1 and CDR2: SNHLY, FYNNEI. The CDR3 contains 12 residues. The CDR3 sequence: CASSGFTTEAFF.

The chain uses TRBV24-1 and TRBJ2-1; TCRdb designates TRBD1, a call that cannot be tested without DNA. CDR1 is KGHDR, CDR2 SFDVKD, per germline. The CDR3 runs 13 residues. CDR3 loop: CATTGTGYNEQFF.

CDR3 residues: CASSYGRRDFYNEQFF. The rearrangement links TRBV6-5 to TRBJ2-1; TCRdb's D call of TRBD2 is untestable without DNA. Germline V gene sequence: CDR1 MNHEY, CDR2 SVGAGI. The CDR3 length is 16 residues.

The rearrangement uses TRBV5-5 and TRBJ2-4; TCRdb names TRBD2, which stays unverified in the absence of DNA. Germline lookup yields CDR1 SGHKS and CDR2 YYEKEE (reference sequence). The CDR3 totals 13 residues. This CDR3 reads CASSSDSKNIQYF.

CDR3 loop: CASSYVGTGDYGYTF. V and J are TRBV6-6 and TRBJ1-2; as DNA is missing, the TRBD1 call by TCRdb cannot be tested. Looked up from germline, CDR1 is MNHNY and CDR2 is SVGAGI (reference sequence). This CDR3 has 15 residues.

The chain carries TRBV12-3 or TRBV12-4 and TRBJ2-6; the D call from TCRdb, TRBD2, cannot be confirmed without DNA. CDR3 size: 18 residues. The CDR3 sequence: CASRSRREAPLGANVLTF.

The CDR3 loop is CASSQGQGQPGDTGELFF. V is TRBV3-1 and J is TRBJ2-2; TCRdb names TRBD1, which stays unverified in the absence of DNA. Germline V lookup: CDR1 LGHDT, CDR2 YNNKEL (reference sequence). This CDR3 has 18 amino acids.

The chain links TRBV4-1 to TRBJ2-3. From germline, CDR1 is MGHRA and CDR2 YSYEKL. This CDR3 is 13 amino acids long. The CDR3 reads CASSPSLRDTQYF.

The rearrangement joins TRBV6-5 to TRBJ2-3. This CDR3 has 14 amino acids. CDR1 and CDR2 (germline): MNHEY, SVGAGI. CDR3 region: CASSYRLAGDTQYF.

The chain uses TRBV11-2 and TRBJ2-1; TCRdb's D call, TRBD2, is unchecked because there is no DNA. The CDR3 runs to 15 residues. Germline V gives CDR1 SGHAT, CDR2 FQNNGV. Here the CDR3 reads CASSYSGGIYNEQFF.

The CDR3 spells CASSEGQYNSPLHF. This chain joins TRBV4-1 and TRBJ1-6; the D call from TCRdb, TRBD1, cannot be confirmed without DNA. Germline-derived CDR1 and CDR2 are MGHRA and YSYEKL. The CDR3 covers 14 residues.

This rearrangement joins TRBV5-1 to TRBJ2-5. CDR1 SGHRS and CDR2 YFSETQ come from the germline V gene. The CDR3 has 14 amino acids. The CDR3 here is CASSLVPEQETQYF.

The chain has TRBV30 and TRBJ2-1; TCRdb calls TRBD2, which cannot be checked without DNA. Germline-derived CDR1 and CDR2 are GTSNPN and SVGIG (reference sequence). This CDR3 has 12 amino acids. CDR3 loop: CAWALMDDEQFF. Combining the CDR3 with reference TRBV30 and TRBJ2-1 gives the whole variable domain SQTIHQWPATLVQPVGSPLSLECTVEGTSNPNLYWYRQAAGRGLQLLFYSVGIGQISSEVPQNLSASRPQDRQFILSSKKLLLSDSGFYLCAWALMDDEQFFGPGTRLTVL.

The chain has TRBV24-1 and TRBJ1-2; TCRdb indicates TRBD1, and absent DNA this call remains unverified. This CDR3 is built from 13 residues. Germline CDR1 and CDR2: KGHDR and SFDVKD. The CDR3 is CATSDFTGRGYTF.

The gene calls are TRBV4-1 and TRBJ2-7. Germline CDR1 and CDR2: MGHRA and YSYEKL. The CDR3 spans 13 residues. The CDR3 loop is CASSMDETYEQYF.

This sequence joins TRBV7-6 and TRBJ2-5. The germline gives CDR1 SGHVS, CDR2 FNYEAQ. The CDR3 is made up of 13 amino acids. CDR3 sequence reads: CASSLVLQETQYF.